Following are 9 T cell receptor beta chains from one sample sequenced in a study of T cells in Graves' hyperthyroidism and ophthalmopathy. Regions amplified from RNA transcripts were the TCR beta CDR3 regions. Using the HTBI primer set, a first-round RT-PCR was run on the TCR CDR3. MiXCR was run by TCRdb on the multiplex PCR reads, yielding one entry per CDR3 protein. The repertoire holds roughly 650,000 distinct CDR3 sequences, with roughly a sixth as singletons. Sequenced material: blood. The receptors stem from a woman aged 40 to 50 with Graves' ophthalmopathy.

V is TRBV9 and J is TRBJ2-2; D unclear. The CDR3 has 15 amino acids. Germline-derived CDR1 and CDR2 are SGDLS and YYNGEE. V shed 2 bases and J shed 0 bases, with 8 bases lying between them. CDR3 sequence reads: CASSVMGSNTGELFF. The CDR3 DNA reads TGTGCCAGCAGCGTTATGGGGTCGAACACCGGGGAGCTGTTTTTT. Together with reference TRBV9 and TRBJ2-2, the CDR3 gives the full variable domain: DSGVTQTPKHLITATGQRVTLRCSPRSGDLSVYWYQQSLDQGLQFLIQYYNGEERAKGNILERFSAQQFPDLHSELNLSSLELGDSALYFCASSVMGSNTGELFFGEGSRLTVL.

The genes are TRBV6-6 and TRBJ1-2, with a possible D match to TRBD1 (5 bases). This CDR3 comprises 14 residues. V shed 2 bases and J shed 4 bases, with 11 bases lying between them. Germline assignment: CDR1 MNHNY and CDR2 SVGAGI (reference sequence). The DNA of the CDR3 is TGTGCCAGCAGTTACCAGGGTAGGAGCTATGGCTACACCTTC. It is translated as CASSYQGRSYGYTF.

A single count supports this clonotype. CDR3 sequence: CASSSGTSGTVGELFF. The CDR3 coding sequence is TGCGCCAGCAGCTCCGGGACTAGCGGTACAGTTGGGGAGCTGTTTTTT. The rearrangement uses TRBV5-1 and TRBJ2-2; TRBD2 aligns across 11 bases. Germline CDR1 reads SGHRS; CDR2 reads YFSETQ. This CDR3 region has 16 residues. V shed 3 bases and J 8 bases; nucleotides not matched to a gene: 9.

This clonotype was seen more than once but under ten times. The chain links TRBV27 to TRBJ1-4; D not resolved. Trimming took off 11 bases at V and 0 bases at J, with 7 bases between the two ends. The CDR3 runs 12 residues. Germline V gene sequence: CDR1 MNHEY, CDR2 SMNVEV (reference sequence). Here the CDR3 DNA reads TGTGCCTCGAAAACAACTAATGAAAAACTGTTTTTT. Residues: CASKTTNEKLFF.

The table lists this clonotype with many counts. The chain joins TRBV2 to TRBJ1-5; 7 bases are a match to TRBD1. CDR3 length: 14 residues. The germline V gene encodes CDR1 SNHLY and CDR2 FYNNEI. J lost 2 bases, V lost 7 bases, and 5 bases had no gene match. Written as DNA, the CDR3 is TGTGCCAGCACTCGACAGGGAGGCAATCAGCCCCAGCATTTT. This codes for CASTRQGGNQPQHF. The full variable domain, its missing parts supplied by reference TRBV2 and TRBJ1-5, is EPEVTQTPSHQVTQMGQEVILRCVPISNHLYFYWYRQILGQKVEFLVSFYNNEISEKSEIFDDQFSVERPDGSNFTLKIRSTKLEDSAMYFCASTRQGGNQPQHFGDGTRLSIL.

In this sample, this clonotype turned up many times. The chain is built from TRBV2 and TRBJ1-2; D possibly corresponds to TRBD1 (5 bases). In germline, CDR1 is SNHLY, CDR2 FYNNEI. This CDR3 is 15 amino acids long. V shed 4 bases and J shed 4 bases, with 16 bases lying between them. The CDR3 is CASSVLTSGVYGYTF. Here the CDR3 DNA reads TGTGCCAGCAGTGTATTAACCTCGGGGGTCTATGGCTACACCTTC.

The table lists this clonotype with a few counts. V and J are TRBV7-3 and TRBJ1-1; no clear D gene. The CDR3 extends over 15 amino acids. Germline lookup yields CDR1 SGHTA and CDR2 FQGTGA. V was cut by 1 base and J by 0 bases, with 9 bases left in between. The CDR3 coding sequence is TGTGCCAGCAGCTTAAGTCCAGTAATGAACACTGAAGCTTTCTTT. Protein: CASSLSPVMNTEAFF.

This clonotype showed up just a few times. The CDR3 nucleotides read TGTGCCAGCAGCTTAGGAGCCCTCCTTTCCCACAATGAGCAGTTCTTC. Residues: CASSLGALLSHNEQFF. The genes are TRBV7-8 and TRBJ2-1; D is ambiguous. Germline assignment: CDR1 SGHVS and CDR2 FQNEAQ. This CDR3 region has 16 residues. With 1 base removed from V and 5 bases from J, the gap between germline ends came to 15 bases.

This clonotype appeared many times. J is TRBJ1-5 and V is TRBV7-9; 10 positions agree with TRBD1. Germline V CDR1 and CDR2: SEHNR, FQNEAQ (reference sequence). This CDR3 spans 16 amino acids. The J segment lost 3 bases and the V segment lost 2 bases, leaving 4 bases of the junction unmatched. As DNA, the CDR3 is TGTGCCAGCAGCTTATTTGGACAGGGGGACAATCAGCCCCAGCATTTT. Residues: CASSLFGQGDNQPQHF.